This T cell receptor beta chain was identified in a study of low-dose radiotherapy and immunotherapy resistance in tumors. Administered to the donors were nivolumab, ipilimumab, aspirin, low-dose cyclophosphamide and low-dose radiotherapy. V gave up 1 base and J gave up 6 bases, with 15 bases separating them. The germline CDR1 and CDR2 sequences are SGHDT and YYEEEE. CDR3 length: 15 amino acids. With TRAV- and TRBV-specific primers, first-strand cDNA was made, covering the alpha and beta chains. The authors amplified TCRs for 20 to 25 PCR cycles with a constant-region primer and a V-primer adapter. Amplification of the isolated mRNA used in vitro transcription. TCRdb reanalysed the reads using MiXCR and keeps one entry per CDR3 protein. This sample has about 7,300 distinct CDR3 sequences, with 70% to 85% found just once.

This chain links TRBV5-6 with TRBJ2-3; maybe TRBD1 (6 bases). The TCR comes from a human donor with advanced metastatic prostate, ovarian, gallbladder or colorectal cancer (not recorded which). This table probably holds off-target reads from a library built for another chain. The DNA of the CDR3 is TGTGCCAGCAGCTTGATGGCAGGGGTGTCGGATACGCAGTATTTT. It specifies CASSLMAGVSDTQYF.